These 5 T cell receptor beta chains originate from one sample sequenced in a study of OX40 agonist ivuxolimab in advanced cancers. Library creation used the immunoSEQ multiplex PCR assay. As stored in TCRdb, this immuneACCESS dataset retains in-frame rearrangements with V and J assigned. A fraction of the clones does not appear; measured against another copy, unresolved V genes explain less than half of the discrepancy, and the remainder lacks a known reason. This sample has about 77,000 clones in its table, and 94% of those were observed once. Of the sample, over 20% falls within the top ten clones. This specimen consisted of CD4+ or CD8+ T cells sorted from blood, obtained in a trial of the OX40 agonist ivuxolimab. These receptors all come from an adult with an advanced solid tumor such as melanoma, head and neck, liver or kidney cancer.

The V call is TRBV4-3, the J call TRBJ2-3; D unclear. The germline V gene encodes CDR1 LGHNA and CDR2 YSLEER. The CDR3 length is 17 residues. With 0 bases removed from V and 1 base from J, the gap between germline ends came to 14 bases. CDR3 coding DNA: TGCGCCAGCAGCCAAGAACGGACCGGGCTAGGCACAGATACGCAGTATTTT. Translation gives CASSQERTGLGTDTQYF.

This clone occurred once. The chain couples TRBV5-1 to TRBJ2-1; TRBD2 aligns across 7 bases. Germline lookup yields CDR1 SGHRS and CDR2 YFSETQ. J lost 3 bases, V lost 0 bases, and 3 bases had no gene match. The CDR3 length is 15 residues. The CDR3 reads CASSLAGGGYNEQFF. The CDR3 DNA reads TGCGCCAGCAGCTTGGCCGGCGGGGGCTACAATGAGCAGTTCTTC.

On this clone: Germline is not matched at one junction end, which may reflect a read error. The chain links TRBV30 to TRBJ1-2; weak D call: TRBD1 (5 bases). Germline CDR1 and CDR2: GTSNPN and SVGIG (reference sequence). The CDR3 is made up of 8 amino acids. The CDR3 DNA follows: TGTGAGGAGGGACGTGAAGGCTTC. Protein: CEEGREGF.

The chain is built from TRBV19 and TRBJ1-2; 10 positions agree with TRBD1. Germline loops: CDR1 LNHDA, CDR2 SQIVND (reference sequence). V was clipped by 6 bases and J by 3 bases; unmatched bases: 7. The CDR3 sequence is 15 residues long. In nucleotides, the CDR3 is TGTGCCAGTAGGGGACAGGGGCAGGCTGACTATGGCTACACCTTC. It codes for CASRGQGQADYGYTF.

This clone occurred once. This chain joins TRBV19 and TRBJ2-7; 9 nucleotides agree with TRBD2. The CDR3 extends over 15 amino acids. V shed 5 bases and J 3 bases; nucleotides not matched to a gene: 8. Germline V gene data show CDR1 as LNHDA and CDR2 as SQIVND (reference sequence). The CDR3 DNA sequence: TGTGCCAGTAGTCCCAGCGGGGGGTCCCTCTACGAGCAGTACTTC. Protein sequence: CASSPSGGSLYEQYF.